In this sample, the clone carrying this T cell receptor beta chain turned up a few times. The antigen is undetermined. The source of the sample is a study of identical twins. Study-wide points: Twin-shared out-of-frame alpha sequences were enriched for low generation probability. Reduced insertions were recorded for abundant cord blood beta clonotypes, with no such pattern in memory repertoires.

CDR3 size: 14 residues. Losses at the gene ends were 6 bases for V and 5 bases for J; bases not matched to a gene: 6. TCRdb re-analysed the 5' RACE reads in MiXCR, keeping a single row per CDR3 protein. The sample has about 890,000 distinct CDR3 sequences, 10% to 15% seen once. The same sample was also used in a study of yellow fever vaccine responses in identical twins.

This TCR derives from a woman younger than 35 in good health. V is TRBV12-3 or TRBV12-4 and J is TRBJ2-1, with TRBD1 identical over 8 bases. Sequencing was carried out using PBMCs. The CDR3 loop is CASRRQGTHNEQFF. As DNA, the CDR3 is TGTGCCAGCAGAAGACAGGGGACCCACAATGAGCAGTTCTTC.